This T cell receptor beta chain was found in a study of T cells in Graves' hyperthyroidism and ophthalmopathy. Study-wide points: Ophthalmopathy prediction by the model preceded onset by a median about 6 months. Most expanded thyroid clonotypes above 0.001 also appeared in blood.

Amplification of TCR beta CDR3 regions was performed using RNA transcripts as template. An initial round of RT-PCR targeting the TCR CDR3 relied on the HTBI primer set. TCRdb recomputed calls from the multiplex PCR reads with MiXCR, one row per CDR3 protein. The sample shows around 600,000 distinct CDR3 sequences, about 14% of them seen only once. A note on this clonotype: The antigen is unknown.

Disease lasting under 3 months, a NOSPECS grade of at least 4, and a Clinical Activity Score of at least 3 were features of the ophthalmopathy patients. Clinical symptoms, serum thyroxine, TRAb, thyroid ultrasound and orbital computed tomography established diagnosis. V shed 10 bases and J shed 4 bases, with 10 bases lying between them. Germline V CDR1 and CDR2: MNHEY, SVGAGI. CDR3 length equals 11 residues. The chain links TRBV6-5 to TRBJ1-2; D is unclear. This sequence originates from a woman aged 45-59 years with Graves' ophthalmopathy. Sample: blood. CDR3 sequence reads: CANSQGYGYTF. The CDR3 DNA follows: TGTGCCAACAGCCAAGGCTATGGCTACACCTTC.